This T cell receptor (beta chain) derives from a study of control samples from healthy donors and cancer patients. This CDR3 is 14 amino acids long. V lost 4 bases and J lost 5; bases outside the gene matches: 9. CDR1 is SGHKS, CDR2 YYEKEE, per germline (reference sequence). Clones were read by immunoSEQ multiplex PCR, and TCRdb kept only the in-frame ones, dropping some. Of around 190,000 clones in the sample, roughly 90% were seen once. V and J are TRBV5-5 and TRBJ2-7; 7 nucleotides match TRBD2. The clonotype comes from a woman aged 50 to 60 in good health. What was sequenced was blood. Here the CDR3 reads CASSTHGGGNEQYF. The CDR3 DNA is TGTGCCAGCAGCACCCATGGCGGGGGAAACGAGCAGTACTTC.